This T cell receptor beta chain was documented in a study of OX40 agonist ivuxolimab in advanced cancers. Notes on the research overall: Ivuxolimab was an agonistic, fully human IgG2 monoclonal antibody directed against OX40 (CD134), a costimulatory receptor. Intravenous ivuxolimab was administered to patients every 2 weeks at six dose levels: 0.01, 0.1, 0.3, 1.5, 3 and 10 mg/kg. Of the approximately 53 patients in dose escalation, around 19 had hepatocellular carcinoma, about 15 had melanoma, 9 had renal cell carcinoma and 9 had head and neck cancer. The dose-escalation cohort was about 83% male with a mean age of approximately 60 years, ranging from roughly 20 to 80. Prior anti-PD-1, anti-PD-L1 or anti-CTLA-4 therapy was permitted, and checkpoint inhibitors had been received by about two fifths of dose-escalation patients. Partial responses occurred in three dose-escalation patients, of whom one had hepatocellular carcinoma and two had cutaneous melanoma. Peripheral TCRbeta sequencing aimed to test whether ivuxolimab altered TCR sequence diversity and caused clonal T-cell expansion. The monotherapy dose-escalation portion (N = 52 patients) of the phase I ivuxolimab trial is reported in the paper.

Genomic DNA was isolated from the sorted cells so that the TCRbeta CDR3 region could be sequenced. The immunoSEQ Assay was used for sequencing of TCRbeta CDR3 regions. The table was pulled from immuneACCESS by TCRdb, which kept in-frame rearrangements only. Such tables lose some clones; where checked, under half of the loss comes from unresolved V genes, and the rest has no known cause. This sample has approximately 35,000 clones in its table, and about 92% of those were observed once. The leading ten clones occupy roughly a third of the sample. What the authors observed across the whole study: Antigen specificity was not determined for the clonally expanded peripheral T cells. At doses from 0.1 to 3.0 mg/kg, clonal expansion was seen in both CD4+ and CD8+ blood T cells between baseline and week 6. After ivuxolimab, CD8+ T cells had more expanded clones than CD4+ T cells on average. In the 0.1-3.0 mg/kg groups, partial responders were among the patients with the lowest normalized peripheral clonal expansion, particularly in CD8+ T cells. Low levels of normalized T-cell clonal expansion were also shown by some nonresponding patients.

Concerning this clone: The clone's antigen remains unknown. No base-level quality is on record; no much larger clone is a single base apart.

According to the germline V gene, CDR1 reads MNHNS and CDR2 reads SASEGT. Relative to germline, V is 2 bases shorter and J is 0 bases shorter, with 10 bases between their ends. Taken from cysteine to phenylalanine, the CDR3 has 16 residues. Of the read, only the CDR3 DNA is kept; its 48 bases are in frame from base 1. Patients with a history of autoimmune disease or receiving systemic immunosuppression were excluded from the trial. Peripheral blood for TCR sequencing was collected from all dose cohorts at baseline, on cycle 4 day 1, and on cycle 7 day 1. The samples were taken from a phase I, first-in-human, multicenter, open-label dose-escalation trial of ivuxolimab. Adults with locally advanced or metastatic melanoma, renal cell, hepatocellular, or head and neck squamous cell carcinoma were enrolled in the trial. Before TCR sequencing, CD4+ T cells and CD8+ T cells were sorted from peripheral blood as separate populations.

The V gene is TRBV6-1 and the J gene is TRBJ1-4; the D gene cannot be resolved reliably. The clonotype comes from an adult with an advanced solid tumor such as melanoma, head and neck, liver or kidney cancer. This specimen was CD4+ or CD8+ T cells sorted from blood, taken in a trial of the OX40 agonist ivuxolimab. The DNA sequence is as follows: TGTGCCAGCAGTGAACAGAGACCGTCAACTAATGAAAAACTGTTTTTT. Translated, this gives CASSEQRPSTNEKLFF.